This entry describes one T cell receptor beta chain. This sample stems from a study of ipilimumab plus nivolumab after autologous stem cell transplantation. Only in-frame clones appear in the TCRdb table, and some are missing; sequencing was by immunoSEQ multiplex PCR. The data show approximately 20,000 clones, about 80% seen once. Deletions cut 3 bases from V and 7 bases from J, with 13 bases between. Per germline, CDR1 SGHRS and CDR2 YFSETQ. This CDR3 has 14 amino acids. Sequencing used PBMCs, obtained in a trial of ipilimumab plus nivolumab as post-transplant consolidation. The TCR was taken from a male donor with diffuse large B-cell lymphoma. The V gene is TRBV5-1, the J gene TRBJ1-4, with a weak D call TRBD1 (5 bases). The CDR3, as DNA: TGCGCCAGCAGCTGGGACGAGGTGCGTGAAAAACTGTTTTTT. It yields the protein CASSWDEVREKLFF.